The present TCR beta chain was sequenced within a study of blood T cell repertoires in COVID-19. Whole-study context: Acute-phase and convalescent COVID-19 samples originated in the United States, Italy and Spain. In each case, the material was cDNA or gDNA derived from T cells, B-cell-depleted T cells, or PBMCs.

Per the authors' pipeline: Amplification from reference gene primers served as the basis for estimated nucleated cell counts. TCRdb keeps only in-frame clones here, not all; method: immunoSEQ multiplex PCR. Clonal size and the V and J genes are those of that table, whereas D and trimming came from the DNA. The sample carries some 130,000 clones, about nine tenths recorded once. Germline CDR1 is SNHLY and CDR2 is FYNNEI. V was pared by 3 bases and J by 6 bases, with 11 bases between. This CDR3 comprises 14 residues. Sequences were obtained from peripheral blood. This receptor was identified in a man in his forties or fifties with acute or convalescent COVID-19. The chain joins TRBV2 to TRBJ2-2, with D possibly being TRBD1 (5 bases). In nucleotides, the CDR3 is TGTGCCAGCAGTGACCTTTTCAGGGCCGGGGAGCTGTTTTTT. Protein product: CASSDLFRAGELFF.